This T cell receptor beta chain originates from a study of T cells in Graves' hyperthyroidism and ophthalmopathy (dated by TCRdb to the late 2010s). Broadly, across the study: Peripheral blood was sampled at the time of initial diagnosis, prior to any treatment. To identify TCR V-J signatures that set the groups apart, the researchers used a discovery cohort of more than 95 patients, made up of under 50 with Graves' ophthalmopathy and some 56 with stable Graves' hyperthyroidism. After blood sampling, hyperthyroidism patients were treated with methimazole at a starting dose of 30 mg daily, and ophthalmopathy patients were treated with high-dose intravenous methylprednisolone. According to the paper, TCR Vbeta CDR3 sequencing was carried out on around 140 peripheral blood samples, which came from about 45 ophthalmopathy, around 74 hyperthyroidism and approximately 17 progressor patients. Thyroid tissue and blood T-cell repertoires from six Graves' hyperthyroidism patients were also compared in the study. The 75 to 100 discovery patients were randomly split 7:3 into training and test sets. Prospective prediction of ophthalmopathy was tested in an independent validation cohort consisting of about 19 hyperthyroidism patients and approximately 16 patients who later progressed to ophthalmopathy.

Ophthalmopathy patients had moderately to severely active disease, Clinical Activity Score of at least 3, NOSPECS grade of at least 4, and duration under 3 months. The study excluded patients with uncontrolled infections, other autoimmune diseases, pregnancy or lactation. Diagnoses were based on clinical symptoms, serum thyroxine and TRAb, thyroid ultrasound and orbital computed tomography. PBMCs were separated from roughly 9.6 ml of fresh peripheral blood using Ficoll-Paque density gradient centrifugation. Trizol reagent was used to extract total RNA, and RNA quality was then checked on an Agilent 2100 Bioanalyzer. Points on this clonotype: Its antigen has not been determined. Base qualities are missing; no much larger clone stands one base away.

Points the paper makes about the study in general: Most expanded thyroid clonotypes (frequency above 0.001) were also detected in blood, suggesting blood repertoires may reflect thyroid immune responses. No statistical method was used to set the sample size in advance, and investigators knew the group allocation. In validation, the model predicted progression to ophthalmopathy a median of roughly 6.5 months before onset, with approximately 68% sensitivity and roughly 79% specificity. Ophthalmopathy was separated from stable hyperthyroidism by a 13 V-J signature model, with around 88% sensitivity and about 84% specificity obtained in cross-validation and 80%/75% obtained in testing.

The CDR3 numbers 13 residues from cysteine through phenylalanine. The retained sequence is limited to the CDR3, 39 bases, with the frame set at the first base. V is clipped by 4 bases and J by 6 bases, and the sequence between their germline boundaries is 11 bases long. Reading the germline V gene (reference sequence) gives CDR1 MNHEY and CDR2 SMNVEV. The TCR beta CDR3 regions were amplified from RNA transcripts. The TCR CDR3 was subjected to a first round of RT-PCR using the HTBI primer set and the Qiagen OneStep RT-PCR kit. The libraries were constructed in a second round of multiplex PCR and then size-selected and purified. Paired-end sequencing of the libraries was performed with 100 bp reads on an Illumina HiSeq2000. The study's own analysis went as follows. SOAPnuke was used to process the raw data, throwing out any read that contained adapters or uncalled bases, had a mean Phred below 15, or lacked an exact constant-primer or identifier match. High-quality paired reads were merged using COPE v1.2.5, and each unique nucleotide sequence was defined as a clonotype. MiTCR v1.1 was used to align clonotypes to the IMGT TRBV, TRBD and TRBJ reference segments. The analysis included only V-J combinations with a frequency above 0.0001, which together covered 99% to 99.2% of the repertoires. A TCS score was defined as the ratio between F50 (clonal expansion) and ExV (chaos), using BLOSUM62-based TCRdist between CDR3 peptides within each V-J. Welch's t-statistics and random forest reduced 500 to 550 V-J features to 13, which were used in a naive Bayes classifier (R e1071). TCRdb applied fastp at Q25 and MiXCR to the public reads, then kept only in-frame beta chains. Merged by CDR3 protein, the rows form single entries marked with the most common genes and DNA. The V and J calls and clone size come from TCRdb's table, not from the authors' own analysis. Within this sample are about 270,000 distinct CDR3 sequences, with about 20% of them counted one time only. Of the sample, around 62% is held by the ten largest clones.

This chain joins TRBV27 to TRBJ2-3, with no reliable assignment of the D segment. This TCR was sampled from a man younger than 40 with Graves' ophthalmopathy. Material: blood. Here the CDR3 is given as CASSSYKPDTQYF. The nucleotide sequence reads as follows: TGTGCCAGCAGTTCGTATAAGCCCGATACGCAGTATTTT.